What follows are 26 T cell receptor beta chains derived from one specimen sequenced in a study of regulatory T cells in long-lasting Graves disease (dated by TCRdb to about 2021). Read against the paper, the sample's time point label means: persistent/refractory GD, antithyroid drugs over 5 years with positive TRAb. For both TCR sequencing and RNA sequencing, RNA was extracted from PBMCs using TRIzol. Library creation used multiplex PCR. Reads for this sample came from an Illumina HiSeq 4000. iRepertoire HTBI primers and Arm-PCR amplification of CDR3 regions were used to construct TCR beta libraries. Starting from the raw public reads, TCRdb applied fastp trimming at Q25, assembled clones with MiXCR and retained in-frame beta chains. Rows matching on CDR3 protein sequence are summarized as one entry with the most common DNA and genes. The sample contains 500,000 to 700,000 distinct CDR3 sequences, about 30% of them found a single time. In total, the top ten clones hold roughly 41% of the sample.

The sample consisted of peripheral blood mononuclear cells (PBMCs), taken when the disease was refractory, from a patient treated with antithyroid drugs. These receptors came from a female donor with Graves disease.

This clonotype has just a few counts. The gene calls are TRBV6-9 and TRBJ2-7, with D possibly TRBD1 on 5 matching bases. The germline gives CDR1 MNHGY, CDR2 SVAAGI. V shed 3 bases and J shed 6 bases, with 12 bases lying between them. This CDR3 spans 13 amino acids. CDR3 amino acids: CASSYSRVGEQYF. The CDR3 nucleotides read TGTGCCAGCAGTTACTCCAGGGTTGGCGAGCAGTACTTC.

As for this clonotype: A much larger clone differs from this one at a single base, so this may be a read error. The gene calls are TRBV2 and TRBJ1-2; 8 bases are shared with TRBD1. The length of the CDR3 is 14 residues. Germline V gene data show CDR1 as SNHLY and CDR2 as FYNNEI. The CDR3 loop reads CAGRGTGMRGGYTF. The CDR3 nucleotides read TGTGCCGGCAGGGGGACAGGCATGAGGGGTGGCTACACCTTC.

This clonotype was detected once. A much larger clone lies one base from this, so it may be a read error. The chain has TRBV28 and TRBJ1-1; maybe TRBD1 (5 bases). The germline CDR1 and CDR2 sequences are MDHEN and SYDVKM. CDR3 length equals 12 residues. The ends were cut back, 2 bases at V and 11 bases at J, with 12 bases in the middle. CDR3 amino acids: CASSLVGVTAFF. The CDR3 bases are TGTGCCAGCAGTTTAGTAGGGGTTACGGCTTTCTTT.

As for this clonotype: It is likely a read error, because the conserved phenylalanine at the end of the CDR3 is missing. The chain is built from TRBV29-1 and TRBJ2-3; the match to TRBD2 covers 10 bases. The germline V gene encodes CDR1 SQVTM and CDR2 ANQGSEA. The CDR3 totals 15 residues. In nucleotides, the CDR3 is TGCAGGGTGGAAGGGCCTAGCGGGAGAACAGATACGCAGTATTCT. This encodes CRVEGPSGRTDTQYS.

This clonotype was counted a few times. The rearrangement links TRBV12-3 or TRBV12-4 to TRBJ1-2; no definite D call. Trimming removed 10 bases from V and 3 bases from J, with 18 bases in between. There are 14 residues in the CDR3. The CDR3 reads CATRSRELYYGYTF. CDR3 DNA sequence: TGTGCCACCCGGTCCCGGGAGCTATACTATGGCTACACCTTC.

This clonotype appeared many times. The genes are TRBV5-1 and TRBJ1-2; D not resolved. V was shortened by 5 bases and J by 8 bases, with 13 bases between the two germline ends. The CDR3 extends over 12 amino acids. CDR1 and CDR2 from the germline V gene are SGHRS and YFSETQ. The CDR3 loop is CASRPAEGGYTF. The CDR3 nucleotides are TGCGCCAGCAGGCCAGCTGAAGGCGGCTACACCTTC.

This clonotype has just a few counts. The rearrangement joins TRBV3-1 to TRBJ1-6; a possible D gene is TRBD1 (5 bases). Germline CDR1 LGHDT, CDR2 YNNKEL (reference sequence). This CDR3 has 15 residues. With 2 bases removed from V and 7 bases from J, the gap between germline ends came to 12 bases. The DNA for the CDR3 is TGTGCCAGCAGCCAAAGGGGATTTACAAATTCACCCCTCCACTTT. Its translation: CASSQRGFTNSPLHF.

The CDR3 loop reads CSAKQQGTNEKLFF. The CDR3 region has the DNA TGCAGTGCTAAACAACAGGGGACTAATGAAAAACTGTTTTTT. The rearrangement joins TRBV20-1 to TRBJ1-4; 7 nucleotides agree with TRBD1. From germline, CDR1 is DFQATT and CDR2 SNEGSKA (reference sequence). The CDR3 length is 14 residues. V dropped 4 bases and J dropped 2; count of bases not matched to a gene: 4.

The rearrangement uses TRBV20-1 and TRBJ1-5; weak D call: TRBD1 (6 bases). CDR1 and CDR2 (germline): DFQATT, SNEGSKA (reference sequence). CDR3 length: 17 residues. The V end lost 0 bases, the J end lost 4 bases, and 19 bases lay between the germline ends. The CDR3 is CSARDSGAGGENQPQHF. CDR3 coding DNA: TGCAGTGCTAGAGATTCGGGGGCCGGAGGGGAGAATCAGCCCCAGCATTTT.

The chain joins TRBV19 to TRBJ1-2; D gene ambiguous. Between the trimmed V and J ends, which lost 3 bases and 3 bases, there was a span of 8 bases. Germline CDR1 reads LNHDA; CDR2 reads SQIVND (reference sequence). The CDR3 length is 13 residues. This CDR3 reads CASSMRVDYGYTF. The CDR3 nucleotides read TGTGCCAGTAGTATGAGAGTGGACTATGGCTACACCTTC.

Ten or more counts support this clonotype. The chain employs TRBV7-2 and TRBJ1-2, with TRBD1 as a possible D gene (6 bases). V dropped 5 bases and J dropped 1 base, with 11 bases sitting between them. The CDR3 totals 14 residues. Looked up from germline, CDR1 is SGHTA and CDR2 is FQGNSA. CDR3 nucleotide sequence: TGTGCCAGCAGCCATGTGGACAGTAACTATGGCTACACCTTC. This translates into CASSHVDSNYGYTF.

The rearrangement uses TRBV6-1 and TRBJ1-5; TRBD1 aligns across 10 bases. Germline V CDR1 and CDR2: MNHNS, SASEGT. J gave up 5 bases and V 6 bases, and 4 bases lay outside the gene matches. The CDR3 runs to 14 residues. In DNA, the CDR3 is TGTGCCAGCAGCCACGGGACAGGGGATCAGCCCCAGCATTTT. Amino acids: CASSHGTGDQPQHF.

The gene calls are TRBV29-1 and TRBJ1-1, with D perhaps matching TRBD1 (6 bases). The CDR3 contains 14 residues. Germline V lookup: CDR1 SQVTM, CDR2 ANQGSEA. Trimming left V 4 bases short and J 4 bases short, with 16 bases between. The CDR3 DNA follows: TGCAGCGTTGCGGGGGCCGGGCGGACCACTGAAGCTTTCTTT. It yields the protein CSVAGAGRTTEAFF.

This clonotype was counted once. The CDR3 sequence: CASSGTASGGELFF. In DNA, the CDR3 is TGTGCCAGCAGTGGGACAGCCTCAGGCGGGGAGCTGTTTTTT. The V and J genes are TRBV27 and TRBJ2-2, with 7 nucleotides matching TRBD1. CDR1 is MNHEY, CDR2 SMNVEV, per germline (reference sequence). The CDR3 is 14 amino acids. The V segment lost 5 bases and the J segment 7 bases; nucleotides outside the gene matches: 7.

The chain has TRBV7-6 and TRBJ2-7; possible D gene TRBD2, 6 bases. The V end was cut by 1 base, the J end by 0 bases, with 7 bases between. Per germline, CDR1 SGHVS and CDR2 FNYEAQ. The CDR3 covers 14 residues. CDR3 coding DNA: TGTGCCAGCAGCTTAGTAGCGGACTCCTACGAGCAGTACTTC. Protein sequence: CASSLVADSYEQYF.

This rearrangement joins TRBV7-2 to TRBJ2-2; D gene unclear. The V and J ends lost 1 base and 5 bases respectively, with 14 bases between them. The CDR3 runs 16 residues. The germline CDR1 and CDR2 sequences are SGHTA and FQGNSA. The CDR3 here is CASSLGLTIGTGELFF. DNA of the CDR3: TGTGCCAGCAGCTTAGGGCTGACGATAGGTACCGGGGAGCTGTTTTTT.

A single count supports this clonotype. CDR3 nucleotides: TGTGCCAGCAGCCAACTAGCGTTCCAAGAGACCCAGTACTTC. This codes for CASSQLAFQETQYF. The chain links TRBV7-2 to TRBJ2-5; 7 nucleotides line up with TRBD2. J was trimmed by 1 base and V by 5 bases; bases with no gene match: 4. Germline CDR1 is SGHTA and CDR2 is FQGNSA. CDR3 size: 14 residues.

The V gene is TRBV2, the J gene TRBJ1-1; D might be TRBD1 (5 bases). Germline values: CDR1 SNHLY, CDR2 FYNNEI. The CDR3 length is 14 residues. V dropped 5 bases and J dropped 7 bases, with 17 bases sitting between them. In DNA form, the CDR3 reads TGTGCCAGCAGTTACTCGGGGGTCACCCGTGAAGCTTTCTTT. The encoded protein is CASSYSGVTREAFF.

The table lists this clonotype with many counts. At one end the junction does not follow the germline gene, possibly because of a read error. The chain is built from TRBV5-1 and TRBJ1-6; D unclear. Germline V gene lookup returns CDR1 SGHRS and CDR2 YFSETQ. This CDR3 has 12 residues. CDR3 sequence reads: CASSFLDSPLHF. The DNA of the CDR3 is TGTGCCAGCAGCTTTTTGGATTCACCCCTCCACTTT. The complete variable domain, with remaining parts taken from reference TRBV5-1 and TRBJ1-6, reads KAGVTQTPRYLIKTRGQQVTLSCSPISGHRSVSWYQQTPGQGLQFLFEYFSETQRNKGNFPGRFSGRQFSNSRSEMNVSTLELGDSALYLCASSFLDSPLHFGNGTRLTVT.

The chain is built from TRBV20-1 and TRBJ2-7, with 8 bases identical to TRBD1. The ends lost 1 base at V and 5 bases at J; junction bases unmatched: 7. CDR3 size: 14 residues. Germline values: CDR1 DFQATT, CDR2 SNEGSKA (reference sequence). For the CDR3, the DNA is TGCAGTGCTAGAGGTCCAGGGGGCACGGACGAGCAGTACTTC. This encodes CSARGPGGTDEQYF.

The chain carries TRBV29-1 and TRBJ1-1, with D hard to call. Trimming pared 3 bases from V and 0 bases from J, leaving 8 bases between. The CDR3 length is 13 residues. The germline V gene has CDR1 SQVTM and CDR2 ANQGSEA. The CDR3 DNA sequence: TGCAGCGTTGACAACGCGATGAACACTGAAGCTTTCTTT. This codes for CSVDNAMNTEAFF. Supplemented by reference TRBV29-1 and TRBJ1-1, the full variable domain reads SAVISQKPSRDICQRGTSLTIQCQVDSQVTMMFWYRQQPGQSLTLIATANQGSEATYESGFVIDKFPISRPNLTFSTLTVSNMSPEDSSIYLCSVDNAMNTEAFFGQGTRLTVV.

This clonotype has only a few counts. This sequence joins TRBV30 and TRBJ1-6; D is unresolved. V was pared by 0 bases and J by 6 bases, with 9 bases between. The CDR3 has 14 residues. Germline V gene lookup returns CDR1 GTSNPN and CDR2 SVGIG (reference sequence). In DNA, the CDR3 is TGTGCCTGGAGTGTGGGGATGGGTAATTCACCCCTCCACTTT. Its translation is CAWSVGMGNSPLHF.

This clonotype was counted a few times. The chain combines TRBV6-5 with TRBJ1-1; TRBD1 matches 7 bases. The CDR3 has 14 residues. Germline CDR1 reads MNHEY; CDR2 reads SVGAGI. With 0 bases clipped from V and 10 bases from J, the junction kept 8 bases outside the gene matches. The CDR3 DNA reads TGTGCCAGCAGTTACTCGACAGGGATTCACGGAGCTTTCTTT. Protein: CASSYSTGIHGAFF.

This clonotype came up many times. The CDR3 coding sequence is TGTGCCAGCAGGGGCGGGGACAGTAATGCTGGCTACACCTTC. Its protein product is CASRGGDSNAGYTF. The chain uses TRBV12-3 or TRBV12-4 and TRBJ1-2; 7 bases agree with TRBD1. The CDR3 consists of 14 residues. With V trimmed by 6 bases and J by 7 bases, 11 bases remained unmatched.

The chain is built from TRBV18 and TRBJ1-6; D remains ambiguous. The V end was cut by 2 bases, the J end by 5 bases, with 10 bases between. The CDR3 contains 15 residues. Germline assignment: CDR1 KGHSH and CDR2 LQKENI. The CDR3 loop is CASSPRVMDNSPLHF. Here the CDR3 DNA reads TGTGCCAGCTCACCAAGGGTTATGGATAATTCACCCCTCCACTTT. The full variable domain, with the rest looked up from reference TRBV18 and TRBJ1-6, is NAGVMQNPRHLVRRRGQEARLRCSPMKGHSHVYWYRQLPEEGLKFMVYLQKENIIDESGMPKERFSAEFPKEGPSILRIQQVVRGDSAAYFCASSPRVMDNSPLHFGNGTRLTVT.

This clonotype was seen a few times. The chain couples TRBV12-5 to TRBJ1-1; D call uncertain. The CDR3 has 13 amino acids. Trimming took 2 bases from V and 1 from J, leaving 5 bases between them. Germline lookup yields CDR1 LGHNT and CDR2 FRNRAP. In nucleotides, the CDR3 is TGTGCTAGTGGTTTGAAGCAGAACACTGAAGCTTTCTTT. Translated: CASGLKQNTEAFF.